The sequence of this T cell receptor (beta chain) was determined in a study of cytomegalovirus exposure and HLA in healthy donors (dated by TCRdb to 2016 to 2017). Notes on the research overall: An earlier analysis of some 600 of the donors reported 276 Gb of sequence data and 117 million unique TCR beta sequences obtained from approximately 180 million T cells. Approximately 300 gigabases of sequencing data and approximately 93 million unique TCR sequences were included in an early release covering about 600 HLA-typed donors. The genetic ancestry cluster associated with self-reported Caucasian donors included 81% of the 398 genotyped donors. The aim of the study was to test whether cataloging public T cell receptors could identify signatures of past pathogen exposure. The study used immunosequencing to profile the T cell repertoires of several hundred subjects and linked those repertoires to cytomegalovirus serostatus. A separate validation cohort of roughly 110 different subjects was used in addition to the roughly 640-subject first cohort. To predict cytomegalovirus infection status, the study brought together high-throughput TCR immunosequencing, statistical association of individual TCRs with disease status, and machine learning. To study patterns of TCR occurrence, a later analysis re-analyzed previously published TCR beta repertoires from 700 or so donors and added high-resolution HLA genotyping. Rather than using new phenotypic data, the later analysis identified candidate immune exposures from TCR beta sequences and from how often those sequences occurred across donors. An earlier analysis of some 500 of the donors applied high-throughput TCR beta sequencing to assess whether each TCR beta V gene segment acted as functional or pseudogenic. Alongside the repertoire data, information on donor age, sex, ethnicity and CMV serostatus was compiled. Genome-wide SNP genotypes for about 60% of the roughly 700 donors were used in a later genetic analysis, which treated that subset as a discovery cohort. Every repertoire in the discovery cohort had been generated on one and the same sequencing platform. Both class I and class II loci were covered by HLA typing, at four-digit resolution. Typing coverage varied by locus: about 620-640 donors for A, B, C, DRB1 and DQB1; about 520 for DQA1; about 590 for DPA1; 450 to 480 for DPB1. Several DR-DQ haplotypes were handled as single units for association and clustering, since linkage in the cohort was strong. Among several hundred genotyped donors of the cohort, an average of about 220,000 unique TCR beta nucleotide sequences was sequenced per donor, of which about 19% were non-productive. General findings and caveats noted by the study authors: In a later analysis, the rate of TCR association differed among HLA loci, with DRB1 alleles having the most associated TCRs and HLA-C alleles having the fewest. In a later analysis, most CMV-associated TCR beta chains were found to appear HLA-restricted, with HLA associations seemingly driven largely by CMV exposure. An association between a missense DCLRE1C variant and V-gene and J-gene trimming of TCR beta chains was found in a later genetic analysis and replicated in an independent cohort. The presence/absence analyses assumed that sequencing depth was roughly uniform across donors, and that assumption may not be true. CMV serostatus was the only immune exposure information available for the cohort. Only TCR beta chains were sequenced in this cohort, and the absence of alpha or paired-chain data limited detectable features. Correlated functional status among segregating V segments might be attributable to linkage disequilibrium, but an unknown experimental factor could not be ruled out. A cluster of highly shared sequence variants was judged likely to represent a technical artifact of the sequencing pipeline. A later genetic analysis reported fewer N-insertions in productive TCRs among donors in an Asian-associated ancestry cluster than the approximately 670-donor mean. A later analysis found that HLA-associated TCR beta chains were more clonally expanded and had lower generation probabilities than equally common non-associated chains. Approximately 18 rarely observed V segments, including chromosome 9 orphons, were excluded from the earlier analysis of several hundred of the donors because counts were too low. Cytomegalovirus status was reported to be diagnosed by the classifier with high specificity and sensitivity in both the original and validation cohorts. In vitro tests confirmed that three of the cytomegalovirus-associated TCR beta chains recognize cytomegalovirus antigens. Several of the top co-occurrence clusters appeared to be linked to parvovirus B19, influenza, CMV and Epstein-Barr virus, according to a later analysis. When HLA alleles, especially DR and DQ, strongly co-occurred, attributing TCR associations to individual alleles was difficult. Because some donors lacked HLA typing at each locus, the association tests relied only on the typed subset. In the study, approximately 160 TCR beta chains were listed as associated with cytomegalovirus. It was suggested by the authors that the approach could potentially be generalized to other disease states and immunological phenotypes. Most TCR sequences were seen in very few donors, while some public TCRs were found in many individuals. In an earlier analysis of roughly 560 of the donors, most TCR beta V segments were observed in productive rearrangements about 87% or about 30% of the time, broadly matching IMGT annotations. A further reported finding was that TCR beta sequences accurately predicted the HLA-A and HLA-B alleles for most subjects in the first cohort. In a later analysis, over 15,000 TCR beta sequences were associated with specific HLA alleles at a false discovery rate of 0.05.

Libraries came from the immunoSEQ multiplex PCR assay. The multiplex PCR relied on a mix of 60 forward primers for TCR Vbeta segments and 13 reverse primers for TCR Jbeta segments. A multiplex PCR assay on genomic DNA amplified the CDR3 region of rearranged TCR beta genes. Amplified TCR beta libraries were sequenced as 87-base-pair reads on the Illumina HiSeq System. The original methods were these. A later analysis tallied approximately 87 million unique TCR beta chains across the 700 or so repertoires, and about 12 million of those chains were shared by two or more donors. Raw reads were error-corrected and collapsed into unique sequences by a nearest-neighbor algorithm in which closely related sequences were merged to remove PCR and sequencing errors. Alignment of CDR3 sequences to IMGT reference sequences was used to assign V, D and J gene segments. For a sequence to be retained, a match of at least six nucleotides was required to both a V gene segment and a J gene segment. A rearrangement counted as productive if the CDR3 had no stop codons and remained in frame with V and J, and every other rearrangement counted as non-productive. Following IMGT convention, CDR3 was defined as the stretch from the second conserved V-encoded cysteine to the conserved J-encoded phenylalanine. In an earlier analysis of 550 to 650 of the donors, sequences lacking an unambiguous match to a single V gene segment were excluded. In an earlier analysis of approximately 500 of the donors, a V segment was called functional when productive rearrangements were above 56.7%, and segregating when the standard deviation between donors exceeded 5%. To diagnose cytomegalovirus status from the catalog of TCR beta chain sequences, a statistical classification framework was built. V and J gene assignment, in a later analysis, came from comparing TCR nucleotide sequences with IMGT/GENE-DB human TR gene sequences. In a later analysis, CDR3 sequences and most-parsimonious VDJ recombination scenarios were assigned using the TCRdist pipeline. In a later analysis, each TCR beta chain was defined by its CDR3 amino acid sequence together with its V-gene family, and reads without a unique V-gene family were excluded. In a later analysis, around 650 highly shared, low-generation-probability nucleotide sequences were removed to address suspected cross-contamination and a sequencing artifact. A later analysis calculated a clonal expansion index for each public chain from normalized within-repertoire ranks of inferred template counts. In a later analysis, generation probabilities were computed using a VDJ recombination model fitted to out-of-frame rearrangements, and the results were checked against IGoR. In a later analysis, TCR-TCR, TCR-HLA and TCR-CMV co-occurrence was scored with hypergeometric tests, and a repertoire-size bias correction was applied to TCR pairs. False discovery rates were estimated in a later analysis by permuting HLA or CMV assignments 20 times. In a later analysis, co-occurring TCRs were grouped using DBSCAN, with TCRdist sequence similarity added in when clustering inside HLA-allele-positive subsets. Repertoires with fewer than 30,000 or more than 120,000 public chains, plus five repertoires with anomalous nucleotide sharing, were excluded from co-occurrence clustering. TCRdb stores this immuneACCESS table with in-frame sequences only. Part of the clones is absent; in the studies checked, under half of the shortfall reflects unresolved V genes, and no reason is known for the rest. The V and J calls and clone size come from that table; D and trimming were worked out from the DNA. This sample comprises under 150,000 clones, 60% to 85% of them detected only once. The ten most abundant clones make up less than 8% of the sample.

This clone is a singleton in its sample. What this receptor recognizes is not known. No much larger clone exists at a distance of one base, and base qualities are not known. In total, over 600 healthy bone marrow donors made up the cohort. At the time of sampling, all cohort members were nominally healthy, though unrecorded immune exposures were likely present. The donor was CMV seropositive and belonged to the group of 250 to 350 seropositive cohort members. A peripheral blood sample was provided by each donor, and peripheral blood mononuclear cells were used for TCR beta sequencing. The Qiagen DNeasy Blood Extraction Kit was used to extract genomic DNA from the blood cell samples. The sequenced sample was PBMCs. This clonotype was sampled from a middle-aged woman in good health and CMV-seropositive.

The nucleotides are TGTGCCAGCAGCACGGCGGGGGGGCATAGCACAGATACGCAGTATTTT. The encoded protein is CASSTAGGHSTDTQYF. The chain is assembled from TRBV9 and TRBJ2-3; 9 central nucleotides agree with TRBD2. V is cut back by 4 bases and J by 0 bases, with 6 bases in the junction unmatched. From the cysteine through the phenylalanine, the CDR3 covers 16 amino acids. Left in the record is the CDR3 DNA by itself, 48 bases read in frame from the first base. The germline V gene sets CDR1 to SGDLS and CDR2 to YYNGEE. Outside the CDR3, residues come from the reference TRBV9 and TRBJ2-3 proteins, so the full variable domain is: DSGVTQTPKHLITATGQRVTLRCSPRSGDLSVYWYQQSLDQGLQFLIQYYNGEERAKGNILERFSAQQFPDLHSELNLSSLELGDSALYFCASSTAGGHSTDTQYFGPGTRLTVL.